This T cell receptor beta chain was captured in a study of shared clonotypes between healthy human individuals. V dropped 6 bases and J dropped 3; count of bases not matched to a gene: 7. The length of the CDR3 is 15 residues. Germline CDR1 reads MNHEY; CDR2 reads SMNVEV (reference sequence). Deep-level settings were used for running the assay. Some clones are missing from TCRdb's copy, which holds only in-frame ones; the method was immunoSEQ multiplex PCR. The data show under 1,900,000 clones, just under 99% seen once. As to this clone: Its specificity is unknown.

Whole-study findings and limits: Compared with clonotypes that all four donors shared, non-shared clonotypes had lower generation probabilities. Investigators collected only blood, and repertoires in tissues likely differ. A limitation of the genetic and exposure-history diversity represented arose from few donors.

The clonotype originates from a man aged 30-40 years in good health. Sequencing used naive CD4+ T cells sorted from blood. Subset denoted: CD45RA+ positively selected. This sequence joins TRBV27 and TRBJ2-7; the match to TRBD2 covers 11 bases. CDR3 residues: CASRGLAGGLYEQYF. The CDR3, as DNA: TGTGCCAGCAGGGGTCTAGCGGGGGGCCTCTACGAGCAGTACTTC.